These 23 T cell receptor beta chains came from one sample sequenced in a study of blood T cell repertoires in COVID-19. Generated by immunoSEQ multiplex PCR, the TCRdb table keeps only in-frame clones and is missing some. Among roughly 300,000 clones, about 86% were seen once, and the ten largest hold around 3.2%. Sample: peripheral blood. All receptors derive from an older woman with active or convalescent COVID-19.

The V call is TRBV5-1, the J call TRBJ2-1; 9 bases line up with TRBD1. Unmatched junction bases numbered 1, after V lost 3 bases and J lost 6 bases. The germline V gene encodes CDR1 SGHRS and CDR2 YFSETQ. The CDR3 contains 13 residues. CDR3: CASSWDRANEQFF. The CDR3 DNA reads TGCGCCAGCAGCTGGGACAGGGCCAATGAGCAGTTCTTC.

The V gene is TRBV20-1, the J gene TRBJ2-7; tentative D call: TRBD2 (6 bases). Per germline, CDR1 DFQATT and CDR2 SNEGSKA (reference sequence). This CDR3 has 11 amino acids. With 3 bases removed from V and 10 bases from J, the gap between germline ends came to 13 bases. CDR3 protein: CSARDYASQYF. Here the CDR3 DNA reads TGCAGTGCTAGGGACTATGCGTCCCAGTACTTC.

This chain joins TRBV6-5 and TRBJ2-7; TRBD1 agrees at 8 bases. This CDR3 contains 14 residues. Trimming at V came to 6 bases and at J to 2 bases, leaving 6 bases not matched to a gene. Per the germline V gene, CDR1 is MNHEY and CDR2 is SVGAGI. CDR3 nucleotides: TGTGCCAGCAGCCAATGGGACAGGACCTACGAGCAGTACTTC. It translates to CASSQWDRTYEQYF.

This clone showed up just a few times. The chain links TRBV10-3 to TRBJ1-4; TRBD1 matches at 8 bases. This CDR3 contains 16 residues. CDR1 and CDR2 from the germline V gene are ENHRY and SYGVKD. V dropped 0 bases and J dropped 8; count of bases not matched to a gene: 8. CDR3 in DNA: TGTGCCATCAGTGAGTCGGGACAGGAAAAGGGGGAAAAACTGTTTTTT. Translating it yields CAISESGQEKGEKLFF.

This clone was detected only once. J is TRBJ2-5 and V is TRBV3-1 (or the pseudogene TRBV3-2); 11 bases map to TRBD2. CDR1 is LGHDT and CDR2 is YNNKEL in the germline V gene (reference sequence). CDR3 length: 17 residues. With V trimmed by 3 bases and J by 1 base, 7 bases remained unmatched. The CDR3 loop is CASSQGTSGAPQETQYF. The CDR3 nucleotides are TGTGCCAGCAGCCAGGGGACTAGCGGAGCACCCCAAGAGACCCAGTACTTC.

Written as DNA, the CDR3 is TGTGCCAGCAGCCAAGAGGCACGGGATGAGCAGTTCTTC. This gives the protein CASSQEARDEQFF. V and J are TRBV3-1 (or the pseudogene TRBV3-2) and TRBJ2-1; D unclear. Germline lookup yields CDR1 LGHDT and CDR2 YNNKEL (reference sequence). V lost 0 bases, J lost 8 bases, and 8 bases lay in between. The CDR3 is 13 amino acids.

This chain connects TRBV5-6 to TRBJ1-4, with no clear D. The CDR3 is made up of 13 amino acids. Trimming took off 2 bases at V and 3 bases at J, with 5 bases between the two ends. Per germline, CDR1 SGHDT and CDR2 YYEEEE. CDR3 DNA: TGTGCCAGCAGCTTAACAGCTAATGAAAAACTGTTTTTT. It is translated as CASSLTANEKLFF.

This CDR3 is CASSLYTSGGANEQFF. DNA of the CDR3: TGTGCCAGCAGCCTCTACACTAGCGGGGGGGCGAATGAGCAGTTCTTC. The V call is TRBV5-5, the J call TRBJ2-1; 13 positions match TRBD2. This CDR3 region has 16 residues. In germline, CDR1 is SGHKS, CDR2 YYEKEE (reference sequence). With V trimmed by 4 bases and J by 7 bases, 8 bases remained unmatched.

For this clone: At one of its ends the junction is not consistent with the germline gene, which may arise from a read error. The chain couples TRBV27 to TRBJ2-2, with 12 positions matching TRBD2. The CDR3 runs 20 residues. The germline gives CDR1 MNHEY, CDR2 SMNVEV (reference sequence). The CDR3 DNA sequence: TGTGCCAGCACTTTATGGTTCCGGGCTAGCGGGGGGGCCCACACCGGGGAGCTGTTTTTT. Amino acid sequence: CASTLWFRASGGAHTGELFF.

This sequence joins TRBV2 and TRBJ2-2, with 7 bases aligning to TRBD2. Trimming removed 4 bases from V and 7 bases from J; junction bases left unmatched: 6. Germline V lookup: CDR1 SNHLY, CDR2 FYNNEI. This CDR3 has 14 amino acids. For the CDR3, the DNA is TGTGCCAGCAGTGTAGGCGGGGGTTACGGGGAGCTGTTTTTT. Translating gives CASSVGGGYGELFF.

The chain recombines TRBV5-6 with TRBJ2-3, with 9 bases lining up with TRBD1. This CDR3 contains 16 residues. Germline assignment: CDR1 SGHDT and CDR2 YYEEEE. With 0 bases clipped from V and 5 bases from J, the junction kept 7 bases outside the gene matches. The CDR3 loop reads CASSLGTGGALDTQYF. The CDR3 nucleotides are TGTGCCAGCAGCTTGGGAACAGGGGGCGCGTTAGATACGCAGTATTTT.

This chain joins TRBV5-1 and TRBJ2-1, with 8 nucleotides matching TRBD1. Looked up from germline, CDR1 is SGHRS and CDR2 is YFSETQ. CDR3 length equals 17 residues. V was pared by 4 bases and J by 0 bases, with 9 bases of the junction left unmatched. CDR3 region: CASSAGQGFSSYNEQFF. The CDR3 coding sequence is TGCGCCAGCAGCGCAGGACAGGGCTTTAGCTCCTACAATGAGCAGTTCTTC. Using reference TRBV5-1 and TRBJ2-1 for the parts outside the CDR3, the full variable domain is KAGVTQTPRYLIKTRGQQVTLSCSPISGHRSVSWYQQTPGQGLQFLFEYFSETQRNKGNFPGRFSGRQFSNSRSEMNVSTLELGDSALYLCASSAGQGFSSYNEQFFGPGTRLTVL.

CDR3 DNA sequence: TGTGCCATCAGCCCAGCGGGGGGAATGACTGAAGCTTTCTTT. It codes for CAISPAGGMTEAFF. The rearrangement uses TRBV10-3 and TRBJ1-1, with D perhaps TRBD1 (5 bases). Germline assignment: CDR1 ENHRY and CDR2 SYGVKD. V was cut by 6 bases and J by 5 bases, with 16 bases left in between. CDR3 length: 14 residues.

The rearrangement uses TRBV6-2 or TRBV6-3 and TRBJ2-3; TRBD2 aligns across 15 bases. In germline, CDR1 is MNHEY, CDR2 SVGEGT. J was trimmed by 6 bases and V by 2 bases; bases with no gene match: 3. The CDR3 is made up of 16 amino acids. CDR3 sequence reads: CASSYVGLAGGDTQYF. The CDR3 DNA is TGTGCCAGCAGTTACGTGGGACTAGCGGGGGGCGATACGCAGTATTTT.

The rearrangement links TRBV4-1 to TRBJ2-2; 11 positions match TRBD2. Germline-derived CDR1 and CDR2 are MGHRA and YSYEKL. The CDR3 runs to 18 residues. DNA for the CDR3: TGCCCCCGCAGCCACGGGGTAGCGGGGGGGCGGGCCACCGGGGAGCTGTTTTTT. Translation gives CPRSHGVAGGRATGELFF.

This clone has a single count. V and J are TRBV11-2 and TRBJ2-3; D ambiguous. With 0 bases removed from V and 2 bases from J, the gap between germline ends came to 6 bases. Per the germline V gene, CDR1 is SGHAT and CDR2 is FQNNGV. The CDR3 runs to 14 residues. The CDR3 loop reads CASSLDVFTDTQYF. CDR3 coding DNA: TGTGCCAGCAGCTTAGACGTATTCACAGATACGCAGTATTTT.

The chain combines TRBV9 with TRBJ1-4, with 7 bases that match TRBD1. There are 18 residues in the CDR3. Germline CDR1 SGDLS, CDR2 YYNGEE. V dropped 3 bases and J dropped 2; count of bases not matched to a gene: 13. CDR3 DNA sequence: TGTGCCAGCAGCGCAGACTTTGGGACAGCCCGTACTAATGAAAAACTGTTTTTT. Protein product: CASSADFGTARTNEKLFF. Combining the CDR3 with reference TRBV9 and TRBJ1-4 gives the whole variable domain DSGVTQTPKHLITATGQRVTLRCSPRSGDLSVYWYQQSLDQGLQFLIQYYNGEERAKGNILERFSAQQFPDLHSELNLSSLELGDSALYFCASSADFGTARTNEKLFFGSGTQLSVL.

This clone was recorded many times. The genes are TRBV9 and TRBJ2-7; 7 nucleotides match TRBD1. Germline CDR1 is SGDLS and CDR2 is YYNGEE. This CDR3 has 13 residues. V shed 3 bases, J shed 6 bases, and the junction held 6 bases outside the gene matches. The CDR3 loop is CASSAGQLREQYF. For the CDR3, the DNA is TGTGCCAGCAGCGCGGGACAGTTACGCGAGCAGTACTTC.

The chain couples TRBV13 to TRBJ2-7; 7 bases align to TRBD1. The CDR3 has 14 residues. V trimming: 5 bases; J trimming: 2 bases; junction bases outside the gene matches: 6. Per germline, CDR1 PRHDT and CDR2 FYEKMQ (reference sequence). This chain's CDR3 is CASSHGQVAYEQYF. The CDR3 region has the DNA TGTGCCAGCAGCCACGGACAGGTTGCCTACGAGCAGTACTTC.

V and J are TRBV28 and TRBJ1-3; 7 bases map to TRBD1. CDR1 is MDHEN and CDR2 is SYDVKM in the germline V gene. The ends lost 5 bases at V and 0 bases at J; junction bases unmatched: 22. This CDR3 region has 21 residues. The CDR3 reads CASSTTFPHSGTESSGNTIYF. CDR3 DNA sequence: TGTGCCAGCAGTACGACATTCCCACACTCCGGGACAGAAAGCTCTGGAAACACCATATATTTT.

This clone was detected many times. The chain has TRBV27 and TRBJ1-2; TRBD1 matches at 8 bases. Trimming took 3 bases from V and 14 from J; bases not matched to a gene: 8. CDR1 is MNHEY and CDR2 is SMNVEV in the germline V gene (reference sequence). The CDR3 runs 12 residues. This CDR3 reads CASSFGQGPLTF. CDR3 sequence (DNA): TGTGCCAGCAGTTTTGGACAGGGCCCTCTAACCTTC.

V is TRBV9 and J is TRBJ2-3, with 7 bases matching TRBD1. The CDR3 has 16 amino acids. V was pared by 0 bases and J by 0 bases, with 4 bases of the junction left unmatched. In germline, CDR1 is SGDLS, CDR2 YYNGEE. Here the CDR3 reads CASSVAGTVSTDTQYF. In nucleotides, the CDR3 is TGTGCCAGCAGCGTAGCCGGGACAGTAAGCACAGATACGCAGTATTTT.

The chain employs TRBV7-8 and TRBJ2-3; the D gene is possibly TRBD1 (6 bases). This CDR3 comprises 17 residues. The V gene's germline CDR1 is SGHVS and CDR2 FQNEAQ. The ends were cut back, 0 bases at V and 3 bases at J, with 16 bases in the middle. CDR3 DNA sequence: TGTGCCAGCAGCTTAGCGACAGGACTTCTTTTTACAGATACGCAGTATTTT. Its translation is CASSLATGLLFTDTQYF.